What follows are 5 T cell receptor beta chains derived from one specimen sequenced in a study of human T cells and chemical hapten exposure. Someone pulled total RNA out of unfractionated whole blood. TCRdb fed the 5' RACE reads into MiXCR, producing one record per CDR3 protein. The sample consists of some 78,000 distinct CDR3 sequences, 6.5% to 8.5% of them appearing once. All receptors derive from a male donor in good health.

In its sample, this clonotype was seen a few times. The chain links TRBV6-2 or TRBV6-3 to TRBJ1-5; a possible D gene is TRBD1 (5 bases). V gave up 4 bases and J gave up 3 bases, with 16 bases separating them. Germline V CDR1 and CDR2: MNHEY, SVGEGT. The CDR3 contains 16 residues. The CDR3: CASSSLERGLNQPQHF. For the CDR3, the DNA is TGTGCCAGCAGTTCCCTCGAAAGGGGACTCAATCAGCCCCAGCATTTT.

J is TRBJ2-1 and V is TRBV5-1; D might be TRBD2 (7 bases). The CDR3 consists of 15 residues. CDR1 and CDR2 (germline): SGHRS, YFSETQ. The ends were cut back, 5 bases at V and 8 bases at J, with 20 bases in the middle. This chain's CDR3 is CASRLGGGLVDEQFF. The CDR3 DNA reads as TGCGCCAGCAGATTAGGGGGGGGCCTGGTCGATGAGCAGTTCTTC.

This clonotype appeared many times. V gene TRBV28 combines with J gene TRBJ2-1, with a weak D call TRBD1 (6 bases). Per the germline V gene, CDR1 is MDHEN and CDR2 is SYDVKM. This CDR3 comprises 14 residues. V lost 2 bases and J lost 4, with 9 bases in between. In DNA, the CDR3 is TGTGCCAGCAGTTTAACAGGGAGATACAATGAGCAGTTCTTC. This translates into CASSLTGRYNEQFF.

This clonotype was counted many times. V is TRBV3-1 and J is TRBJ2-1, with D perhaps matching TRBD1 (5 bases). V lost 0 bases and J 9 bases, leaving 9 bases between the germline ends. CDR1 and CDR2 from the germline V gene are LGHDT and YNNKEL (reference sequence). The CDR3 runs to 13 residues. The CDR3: CASSQDQGGEQFF. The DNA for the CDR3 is TGTGCCAGCAGCCAAGATCAGGGTGGTGAGCAGTTCTTC.

CDR3 residues: CASSLGTSAAEQFF. The CDR3 DNA follows: TGTGCCAGCAGCTTGGGGACTAGCGCGGCTGAGCAGTTCTTC. The genes are TRBV7-8 and TRBJ2-1, with 10 bases aligning to TRBD2. Germline values: CDR1 SGHVS, CDR2 FQNEAQ. The CDR3 loop spans 14 amino acids. J gave up 9 bases and V 3 bases, and 5 bases lay outside the gene matches.